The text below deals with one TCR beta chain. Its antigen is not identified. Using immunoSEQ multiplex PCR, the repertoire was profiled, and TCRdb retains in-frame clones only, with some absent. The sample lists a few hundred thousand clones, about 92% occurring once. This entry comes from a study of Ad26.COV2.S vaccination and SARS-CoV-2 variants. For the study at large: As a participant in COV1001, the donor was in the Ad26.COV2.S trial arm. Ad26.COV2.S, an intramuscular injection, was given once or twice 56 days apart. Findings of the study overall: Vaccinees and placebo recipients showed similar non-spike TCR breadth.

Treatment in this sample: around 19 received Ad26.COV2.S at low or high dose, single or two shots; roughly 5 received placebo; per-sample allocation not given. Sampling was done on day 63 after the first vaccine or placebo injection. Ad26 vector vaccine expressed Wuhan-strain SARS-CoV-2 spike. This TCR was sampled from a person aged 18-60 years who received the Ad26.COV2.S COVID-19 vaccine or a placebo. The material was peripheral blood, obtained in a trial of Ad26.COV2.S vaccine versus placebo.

CDR3 amino acids: CATSRNRDRGNQPQHF. CDR3 in DNA: TGTGCCACCAGCAGAAACCGGGACAGGGGGAATCAGCCCCAGCATTTT. J is TRBJ1-5 and V is TRBV15, with 11 bases identical to TRBD1. The ends lost 2 bases at V and 4 bases at J; junction bases unmatched: 4. The length of the CDR3 is 16 residues. The V gene's germline CDR1 is LNHNV and CDR2 YYDKDF (reference sequence). Filled out from reference TRBV15 and TRBJ1-5, the complete variable domain reads DAMVIQNPRYQVTQFGKPVTLSCSQTLNHNVMYWYQQKSSQAPKLLFHYYDKDFNNEADTPDNFQSRRPNTSFCFLDIRSPGLGDTAMYLCATSRNRDRGNQPQHFGDGTRLSIL.